This entry is about one T cell receptor beta chain. Several immunoSEQ 96-well plates shared each subset's DNA, each plate a replicate. Sequencing used immunoSEQ multiplex PCR; TCRdb keeps in-frame clones, though not all of them. The data hold around 1.9 million clones, with over 85% observed a single time. In the naive CD8 group, cells lacked CD45RO and were positively selected for CCR7, so terminally differentiated effector memory CD45RA+ cells were left out. CDR1 is LGHNA, CDR2 YSLEER, per germline. The V end was cut by 0 bases, the J end by 1 base, with 10 bases between. The CDR3 runs 15 residues. The record originates from a study of shared clonotypes between healthy human individuals. At the level of the study: Each donor's CD8 memory used one plate, CD8 naive two, each CD4 subset three.

The TCR was taken from a man aged 18 to 35 in good health. Some clones in this sample may be carry-over from other donors' samples. The rearrangement joins TRBV4-3 to TRBJ2-7; D is uncertain. Sequencing was carried out using naive CD8+ T cells from PBMCs. Here the CDR3 reads CASSQEEVGSYEQYF. CDR3 DNA sequence: TGCGCCAGCAGCCAAGAGGAAGTCGGGTCCTACGAGCAGTACTTC.